These 6 T cell receptor beta chains share one sample of origin, sequenced in a study of PD-L1 blockade in urothelial cancer. The table came from immunoSEQ multiplex PCR; TCRdb's copy has only in-frame clones and leaves some out. The sample consists of about 120,000 clones, around 88% of them appearing once. Documented time point: peripheral blood 6 weeks after treatment start. The sequences come from PBMCs, collected around atezolizumab (anti-PD-L1) treatment. The source is a man in his 60s with urothelial cancer.

The chain joins TRBV28 to TRBJ1-2; D call uncertain. The CDR3 extends over 14 amino acids. Trimming shortened V by 2 bases and J by 0 bases, and 7 bases separated the two germline ends. Germline assignment: CDR1 MDHEN and CDR2 SYDVKM. CDR3 residues: CASSLAGPNYGYTF. The CDR3 nucleotides read TGTGCCAGCAGTTTAGCGGGTCCTAACTATGGCTACACCTTC.

V is TRBV28 and J is TRBJ1-5; D unclear. Looked up from germline, CDR1 is MDHEN and CDR2 is SYDVKM. This CDR3 is 12 amino acids long. V shed 6 bases and J shed 7 bases, with 10 bases lying between them. CDR3 DNA sequence: TGTGCCAGCAGCTCAAGAGTCCAGCCCCAGCATTTT. As protein: CASSSRVQPQHF.

The chain joins TRBV6-5 to TRBJ1-2; the match to TRBD1 covers 12 bases. Unmatched junction bases numbered 5, after V lost 5 bases and J lost 7 bases. Germline V CDR1 and CDR2: MNHEY, SVGAGI. The CDR3 is 14 residues long. Written as DNA, the CDR3 is TGTGCCAGCAGTGGGACAGGGGGCTGGTCTGGCTACACCTTC. It encodes CASSGTGGWSGYTF.

This clone was detected only once. This sequence joins TRBV11-2 and TRBJ1-2, with TRBD1 matching over 7 bases. V dropped 7 bases and J dropped 4; count of bases not matched to a gene: 12. The CDR3 runs to 15 residues. CDR1 SGHAT and CDR2 FQNNGV come from the germline V gene. This chain's CDR3 is CASTPAGQAPYGYTF. The CDR3 region has the DNA TGTGCCAGCACCCCCGCCGGACAGGCCCCCTATGGCTACACCTTC.

The genes are TRBV4-2 and TRBJ1-5, with 8 bases that match TRBD1. In germline, CDR1 is LGHNA, CDR2 YNFKEQ. Unmatched junction bases numbered 4, after V lost 0 bases and J lost 0 bases. The CDR3 loop spans 17 amino acids. CDR3 DNA sequence: TGTGCCAGCAGCCAAGATGGACAGGGCTATAGCAATCAGCCCCAGCATTTT. Its translation: CASSQDGQGYSNQPQHF.

This sequence joins TRBV2 and TRBJ2-3, with 10 bases aligning to TRBD1. V trimming: 6 bases; J trimming: 3 bases; junction bases outside the gene matches: 9. Per germline, CDR1 SNHLY and CDR2 FYNNEI. The CDR3 is 16 residues long. For the CDR3, the DNA is TGTGCCAGCAGAGAACTGACAGGGGGCGGGACAGATACGCAGTATTTT. Encoded protein: CASRELTGGGTDTQYF. Full variable domain (outside the CDR3, taken from reference TRBV2 and TRBJ2-3): EPEVTQTPSHQVTQMGQEVILRCVPISNHLYFYWYRQILGQKVEFLVSFYNNEISEKSEIFDDQFSVERPDGSNFTLKIRSTKLEDSAMYFCASRELTGGGTDTQYFGPGTRLTVL.